Below, one T cell receptor (beta chain) is given with its context. Its antigen is not identified. V lost 4 bases and J 1 base, leaving 14 bases between the germline ends. The CDR3 has 15 residues. Germline values: CDR1 SGHRS, CDR2 YFSETQ. This entry belongs to a study of cytomegalovirus exposure and HLA in healthy donors. As for the study in general: Earlier findings included roughly 120 million unique TCR beta sequences obtained from some 180 million T cells. Of all 400 or so donors who were genotyped, roughly 81% belonged to the Caucasian-associated ancestry cluster.

Study-wide results and limits: According to a later analysis, donors in an Asian-associated ancestry cluster reportedly had fewer N-insertions than the approximately 720-donor mean.

Amplification used 60 Vbeta primers and 13 Jbeta primers. Produced via immunoSEQ multiplex PCR; TCRdb's table is partial and in-frame only. The sample is made up of 130,000 to 150,000 clones, and the top ten hold 0.75% to 1% of it. Specimen: PBMCs. The clonotype comes from a male donor in good health and CMV-seronegative. The V gene is TRBV5-1, the J gene TRBJ1-2; D perhaps matches TRBD1 (6 bases). The CDR3 DNA reads as TGCGCCAGCAGCCCGGCAGGACAGATTAACTATGGCTACACCTTC. This encodes CASSPAGQINYGYTF.